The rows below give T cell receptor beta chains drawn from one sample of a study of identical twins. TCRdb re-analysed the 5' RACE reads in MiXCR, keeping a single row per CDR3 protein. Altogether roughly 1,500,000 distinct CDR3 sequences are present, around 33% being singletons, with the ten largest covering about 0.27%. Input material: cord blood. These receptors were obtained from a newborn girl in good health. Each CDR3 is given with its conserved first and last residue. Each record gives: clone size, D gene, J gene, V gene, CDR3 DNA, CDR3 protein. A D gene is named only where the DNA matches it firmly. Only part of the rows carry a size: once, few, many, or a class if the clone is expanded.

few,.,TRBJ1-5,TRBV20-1,TGCAGTGCTAGTCCTGGGAGGGGGTATAGCAATCAGCCCCAGCATTTT,CSASPGRGYSNQPQHF
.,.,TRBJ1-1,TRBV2,TGTGCCAGCAGCCCCATTGGGAGGGACACTGAAGCTTTCTTT,CASSPIGRDTEAFF
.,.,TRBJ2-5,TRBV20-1,TGCAGTGCTAGGGGCAGGGGGCGCGGGGGGACCCAGTACTTC,CSARGRGRGGTQYF
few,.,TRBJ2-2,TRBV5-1,TGCGCCAGCAGCCCCGTTTTAGGATCCGGGGAGCTGTTTTTT,CASSPVLGSGELFF
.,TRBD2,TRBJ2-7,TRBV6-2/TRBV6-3,TGTGCCAGCAGTTACTTCGGGGGGAGCTCCTACGAGCAGTACTTC,CASSYFGGSSYEQYF
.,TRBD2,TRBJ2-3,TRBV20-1,TGCAGTGCTAGTACCAGACTAGCTTCGCAGTATTTT,CSASTRLASQYF
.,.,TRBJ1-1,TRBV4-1,TGCGCCAGCAGCCAAGGCCACTTCAGGCAATTGAACACTGAAGCTTTCTTT,CASSQGHFRQLNTEAFF
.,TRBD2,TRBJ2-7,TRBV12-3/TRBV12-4,TGTGCCAGCAGGAAGACTAGCCCCAGATCTAACGAGCAGTACTTC,CASRKTSPRSNEQYF
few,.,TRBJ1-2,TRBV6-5,TGTGCCAGCAGTTCACCTTCTCGGACAGAGACTTATGGCTACACCTTC,CASSSPSRTETYGYTF
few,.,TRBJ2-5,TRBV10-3,TGTGCCATCAGTGTAGGCGAGAGGGAGACCCAGTACTTC,CAISVGERETQYF
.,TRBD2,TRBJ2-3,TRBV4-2,TGTGCCAGCAGCCCGGGGGACTACAACACAGATACGCAGTATTTT,CASSPGDYNTDTQYF
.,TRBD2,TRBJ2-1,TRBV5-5,TGTGCCAGCAGGACGATGGGACTAGCGGCTTACAATGAGCAGTTCTTC,CASRTMGLAAYNEQFF
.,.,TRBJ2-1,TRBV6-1,TGTGCCAGCAGTGAAAAGGCTAGCTACAATGAGCAGTTCTTC,CASSEKASYNEQFF
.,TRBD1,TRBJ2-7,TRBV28,TGTGCCAGCAGTGCACAGGGGGCGCCCTACGAGCAGTACTTC,CASSAQGAPYEQYF
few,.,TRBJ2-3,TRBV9,TGTGCCAGCAGCGTAGAACCCCAGAGCACAGATACGCAGTATTTT,CASSVEPQSTDTQYF
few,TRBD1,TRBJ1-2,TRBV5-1,TGCGCCAGCAGCCCAACCCCTACAGGGGATCGTAGCTATGGCTACACCTTC,CASSPTPTGDRSYGYTF
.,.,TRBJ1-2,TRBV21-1,TGTGCCAGCAGCAAGGATGAGCGGGGAAGCTATGGCTACACCTTC,CASSKDERGSYGYTF
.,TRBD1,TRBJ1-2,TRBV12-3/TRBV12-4,TGTGCCAGCAGTTTCGGGGACAGTGACTATGACTACACCTTC,CASSFGDSDYDYTF
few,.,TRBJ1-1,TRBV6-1,TGTGCCAGCACCCAGGATGGGGGATCCGAACGTGAAGCTTTCTTT,CASTQDGGSEREAFF
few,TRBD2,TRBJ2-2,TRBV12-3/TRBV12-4,TGTGCCAGCAGTCCCGGGACTAGGTACACCGGGGAGCTGTTTTTT,CASSPGTRYTGELFF
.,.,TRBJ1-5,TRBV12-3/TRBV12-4,TGTGCCAGCACGTTCCGGGAGTACGACTACCTCAATCAGCCCCAGCATTTT,CASTFREYDYLNQPQHF
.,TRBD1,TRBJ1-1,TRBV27,TGTGCCAGCACCACTTCAGGGGGCTCAGCTTTCTTT,CASTTSGGSAFF
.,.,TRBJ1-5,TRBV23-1,TGCGCCAGCAGTCAATCTTGGGGGGGACACAATCAGCCCCAGCATTTT,CASSQSWGGHNQPQHF
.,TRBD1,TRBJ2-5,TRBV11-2,TGTGCCAGCAGCTTAGATTGGACAGGGAGCGCTAATGAGCAGTACTTC,CASSLDWTGSANEQYF